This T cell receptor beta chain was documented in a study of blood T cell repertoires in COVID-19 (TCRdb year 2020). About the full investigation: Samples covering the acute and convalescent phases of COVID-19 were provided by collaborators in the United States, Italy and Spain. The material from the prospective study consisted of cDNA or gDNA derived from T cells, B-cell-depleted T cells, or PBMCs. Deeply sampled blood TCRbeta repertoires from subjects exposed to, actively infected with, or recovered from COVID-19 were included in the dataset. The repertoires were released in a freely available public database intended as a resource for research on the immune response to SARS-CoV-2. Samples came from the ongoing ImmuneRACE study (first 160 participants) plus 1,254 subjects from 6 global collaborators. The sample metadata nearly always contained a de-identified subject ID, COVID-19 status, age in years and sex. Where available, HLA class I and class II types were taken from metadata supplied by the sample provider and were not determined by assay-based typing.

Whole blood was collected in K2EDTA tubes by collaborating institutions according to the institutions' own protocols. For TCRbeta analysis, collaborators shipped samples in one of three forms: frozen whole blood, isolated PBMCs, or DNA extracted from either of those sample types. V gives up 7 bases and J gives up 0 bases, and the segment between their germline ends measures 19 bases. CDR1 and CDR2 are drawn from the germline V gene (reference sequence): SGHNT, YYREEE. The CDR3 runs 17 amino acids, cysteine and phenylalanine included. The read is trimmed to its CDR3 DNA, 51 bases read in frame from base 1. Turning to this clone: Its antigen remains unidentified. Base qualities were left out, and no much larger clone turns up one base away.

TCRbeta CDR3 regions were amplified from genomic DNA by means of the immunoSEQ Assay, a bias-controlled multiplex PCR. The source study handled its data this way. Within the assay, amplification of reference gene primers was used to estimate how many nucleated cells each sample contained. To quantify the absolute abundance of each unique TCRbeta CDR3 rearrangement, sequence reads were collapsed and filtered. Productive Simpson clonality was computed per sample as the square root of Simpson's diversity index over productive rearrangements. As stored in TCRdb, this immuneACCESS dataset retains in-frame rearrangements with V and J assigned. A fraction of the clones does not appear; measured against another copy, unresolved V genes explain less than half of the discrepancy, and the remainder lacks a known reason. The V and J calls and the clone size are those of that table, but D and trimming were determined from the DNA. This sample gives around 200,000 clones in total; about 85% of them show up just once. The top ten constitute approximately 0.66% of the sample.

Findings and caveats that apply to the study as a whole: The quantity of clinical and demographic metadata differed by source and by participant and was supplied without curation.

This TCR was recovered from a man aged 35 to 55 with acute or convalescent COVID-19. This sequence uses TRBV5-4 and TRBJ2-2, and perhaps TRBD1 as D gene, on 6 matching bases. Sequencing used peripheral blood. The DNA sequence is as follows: TGTGCCAGCGGGGAAGTGTCACAGGGCGCGAACACCGGGGAGCTGTTTTTT. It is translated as CASGEVSQGANTGELFF.